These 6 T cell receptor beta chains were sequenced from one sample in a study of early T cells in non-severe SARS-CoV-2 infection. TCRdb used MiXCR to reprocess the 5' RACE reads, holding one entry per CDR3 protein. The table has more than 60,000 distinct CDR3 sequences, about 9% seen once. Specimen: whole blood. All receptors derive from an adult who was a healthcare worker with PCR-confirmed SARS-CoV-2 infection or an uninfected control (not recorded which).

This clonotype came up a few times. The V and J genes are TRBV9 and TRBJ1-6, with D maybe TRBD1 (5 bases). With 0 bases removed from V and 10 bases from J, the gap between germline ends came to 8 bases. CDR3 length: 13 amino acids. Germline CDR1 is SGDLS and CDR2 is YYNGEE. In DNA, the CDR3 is TGTGCCAGCAGCGTAGAGGGGAACTCACCCCTCCACTTT. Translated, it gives CASSVEGNSPLHF.

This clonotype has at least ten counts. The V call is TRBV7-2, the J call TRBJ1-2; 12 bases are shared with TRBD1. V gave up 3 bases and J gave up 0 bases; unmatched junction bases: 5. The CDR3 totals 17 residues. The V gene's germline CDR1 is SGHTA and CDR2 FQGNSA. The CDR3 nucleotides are TGTGCCAGCAGCTTGGGGACAGGGGGCTCCACTAACTATGGCTACACCTTC. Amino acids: CASSLGTGGSTNYGYTF.

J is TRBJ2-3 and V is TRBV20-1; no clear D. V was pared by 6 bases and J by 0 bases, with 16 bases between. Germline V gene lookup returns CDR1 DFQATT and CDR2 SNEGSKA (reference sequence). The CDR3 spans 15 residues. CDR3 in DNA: TGCAGTGCAACTCACCAAGAACAGAGCACAGATACGCAGTATTTT. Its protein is CSATHQEQSTDTQYF.

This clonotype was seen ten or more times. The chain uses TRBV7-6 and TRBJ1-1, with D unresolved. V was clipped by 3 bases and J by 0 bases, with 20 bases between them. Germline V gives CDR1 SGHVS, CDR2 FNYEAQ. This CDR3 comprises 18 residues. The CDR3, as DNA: TGTGCCAGCAGCTTCTCCTTAGCTGCATCGGCCATGAACACTGAAGCTTTCTTT. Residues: CASSFSLAASAMNTEAFF.

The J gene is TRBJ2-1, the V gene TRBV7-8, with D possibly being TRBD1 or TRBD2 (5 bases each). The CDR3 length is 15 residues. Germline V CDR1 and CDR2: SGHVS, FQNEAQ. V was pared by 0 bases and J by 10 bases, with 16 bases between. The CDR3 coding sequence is TGTGCCAGCAGCTTAGCGCGTCTGATAGGGGACGAGCAGTTCTTC. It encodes CASSLARLIGDEQFF.

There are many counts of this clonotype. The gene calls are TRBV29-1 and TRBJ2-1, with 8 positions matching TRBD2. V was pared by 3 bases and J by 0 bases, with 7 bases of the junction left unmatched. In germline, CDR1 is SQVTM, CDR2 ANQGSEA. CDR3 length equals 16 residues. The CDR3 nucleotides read TGCAGCGTTGACGTACGCGGGGGGAGCTCCTACAATGAGCAGTTCTTC. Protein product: CSVDVRGGSSYNEQFF.